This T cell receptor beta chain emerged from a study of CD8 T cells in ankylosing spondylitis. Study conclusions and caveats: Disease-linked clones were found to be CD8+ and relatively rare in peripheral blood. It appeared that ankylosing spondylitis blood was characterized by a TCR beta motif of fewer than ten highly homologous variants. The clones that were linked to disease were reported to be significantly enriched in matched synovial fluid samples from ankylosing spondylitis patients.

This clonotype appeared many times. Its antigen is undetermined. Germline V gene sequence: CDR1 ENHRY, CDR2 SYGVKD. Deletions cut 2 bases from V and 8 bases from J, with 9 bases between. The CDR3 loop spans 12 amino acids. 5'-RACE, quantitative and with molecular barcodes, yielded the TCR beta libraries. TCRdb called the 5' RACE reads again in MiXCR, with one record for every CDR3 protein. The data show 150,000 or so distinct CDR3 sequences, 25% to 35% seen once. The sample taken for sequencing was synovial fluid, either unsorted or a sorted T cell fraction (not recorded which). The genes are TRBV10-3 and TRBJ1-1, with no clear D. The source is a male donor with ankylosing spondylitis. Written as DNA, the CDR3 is TGTGCCATCAGTGAGGACGGAAGCGAAGCTTTCTTT. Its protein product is CAISEDGSEAFF.